Sequencing of this T cell receptor (beta chain) was carried out in a study of beta chain features in type 1 diabetes. With 10 bases removed from V and 4 bases from J, the gap between germline ends came to 17 bases. Germline assignment: CDR1 SGHAT and CDR2 FQNNGV. The CDR3 runs 13 residues. The sequenced template was cDNA made from the entire isolated RNA. It was found that naive, central memory and regulatory T cell samples averaged about 3.4 million reads. Profiled with immunoSEQ multiplex PCR; TCRdb holds only in-frame clones, not every one. The sample holds 600,000 to 700,000 clones, around 11% seen once. This clone appeared a few times. The target antigen is unknown. Broader study findings: A definitive answer on HLA type influencing TCRB rearrangement was not reached here. Shorter TCRB CDR3s, moderately but significantly so, were found in Type 1 diabetes patients in all four CD4+ subsets. cDNA-based reads could over-represent cells with high TCR expression.

What was sequenced was naive CD4+ T cells from blood. The chain employs TRBV11-2 and TRBJ2-7; D is ambiguous. This receptor was obtained from a man aged 25 to 45 with type 1 diabetes. CDR3 nucleotide sequence: TGTGCCATCATGTCTTCGGCCTCTTACGAGCAGTACTTC. It is translated as CAIMSSASYEQYF.